These T cell receptor beta chains were read from a single sample in a study of molecular identifiers for immune sequencing clone quantification. TCRdb fed the PCR reads into MiXCR, producing one record per CDR3 protein. There are around 320,000 distinct CDR3 sequences in the sample; 24% occur only once, and roughly 0.7% lies in the top ten. What was sequenced was naive CD8+ T cells from blood, with Jurkat cell RNA spiked in. The receptor set was obtained from a human donor in good health. Some libraries in this study had Jurkat cell RNA spiked in. CDR3s include the opening cysteine and the closing phenylalanine or tryptophan. The order of the fields is clone size, J gene, V gene, D gene, CDR3 protein, CDR3 DNA. The D gene is left open where the match is weak. Not all rows give a size; the values are once, few, many and, for expanded clones, a class.

>many|TRBJ2-7|TRBV4-3|TRBD2
CASSPGTSGGHEQYF
TGTGCCAGCAGCCCAGGGACTAGCGGGGGCCACGAGCAGTACTTC
>.|TRBJ2-3|TRBV11-2|.
CASSPTIWQTTTSTDTQYF
TGTGCCAGCAGCCCCACAATCTGGCAAACTACTACTAGCACAGATACGCAGTATTTT
>.|TRBJ2-7|TRBV2|.
CASTPGVSYEQYF
TGTGCCAGCACCCCGGGCGTCTCCTACGAGCAGTACTTC
>few|TRBJ2-3|TRBV20-1|.
CSARDADLATTQYF
TGCAGTGCTAGAGACGCCGATCTAGCGACAACGCAGTATTTT
>many|TRBJ2-1|TRBV5-8|.
CASSFRDVQGTGSNEQFF
TGTGCCAGCAGCTTTAGAGATGTACAGGGGACTGGAAGCAATGAGCAGTTCTTC
>.|TRBJ2-7|TRBV7-9|.
CASSSPHPDGGRVYEQYF
TGTGCCAGCAGCTCACCTCACCCGGACGGAGGAAGAGTATACGAGCAGTACTTC
>.|TRBJ1-4|TRBV2|.
CASNPWEATNDKLFF
TGTGCCAGCAACCCCTGGGAGGCAACTAATGATAAACTGTTTTTT
>.|TRBJ2-1|TRBV7-9|.
CASSLDRENEQFF
TGTGCCAGCAGCTTAGACAGAGAGAATGAGCAGTTCTTC
>many|TRBJ1-1|TRBV6-6|.
CASSYGETEAFF
TGTGCCAGCAGTTACGGGGAGACTGAAGCTTTCTTT
>.|TRBJ2-7|TRBV29-1|.
CSVARPGSYEQYF
TGCAGCGTTGCTCGTCCTGGCTCCTACGAGCAGTACTTC
>few|TRBJ2-7|TRBV9|TRBD1
CASSLGGSGLSYEQYF
TGTGCCAGCAGCCTAGGGGGCAGCGGCCTCTCCTACGAGCAGTACTTC
>many|TRBJ2-3|TRBV3-1|TRBD1
CASSQDPGQGDTQYF
TGTGCCAGCAGCCAAGATCCCGGACAGGGGGATACGCAGTATTTT
>many|TRBJ2-3|TRBV7-2|TRBD2
CASSRTSEQDTQYF
TGTGCCAGCAGCAGGACTAGCGAGCAAGATACGCAGTATTTT
>.|TRBJ1-1|TRBV5-1|.
CASSPGPADTEAFF
TGCGCCAGCAGCCCGGGCCCCGCGGACACTGAAGCTTTCTTT
>.|TRBJ1-1|TRBV4-3|TRBD1
CASSQKGGADRDVEAFF
TGCGCCAGCAGCCAAAAGGGAGGGGCCGACAGGGACGTTGAAGCTTTCTTT
>many|TRBJ1-4|TRBV12-3/TRBV12-4|.
CASIGARANEKLFF
TGTGCCAGCATCGGGGCTCGGGCTAATGAAAAACTGTTTTTT
>.|TRBJ1-3|TRBV7-9|TRBD1
CASSLAPGVKDRAGKTIYF
TGTGCCAGCAGCTTAGCCCCCGGAGTTAAGGACAGGGCTGGAAAAACCATATATTTT
>many|TRBJ2-7|TRBV7-9|.
CASSSVSAGDEQYF
TGTGCCAGCAGCTCCGTCTCCGCAGGGGACGAGCAGTACTTC
>many|TRBJ2-3|TRBV29-1|.
CSVVYYTDTQYF
TGCAGCGTTGTTTACTACACAGATACGCAGTATTTT
>many|TRBJ2-2|TRBV29-1|TRBD2
CSVGGLPNTGELFF
TGCAGCGTTGGGGGACTACCTAACACCGGGGAGCTGTTTTTT
>many|TRBJ2-6|TRBV12-3/TRBV12-4|.
CASSAARGDSHSGANVLTF
TGTGCCAGCAGTGCGGCCAGGGGGGACTCTCACTCTGGGGCCAACGTCCTGACTTTC
>many|TRBJ2-7|TRBV28|.
CASWGIGSEQYF
TGTGCCAGCTGGGGGATTGGATCCGAGCAGTACTTC
>.|TRBJ1-5|TRBV27|.
CASSLLGGYGNQPQHF
TGTGCCAGCAGTTTATTAGGGGGTTACGGGAATCAGCCCCAGCATTTT
>.|TRBJ1-2|TRBV5-6|.
CASSPQQSTVFTYGYTF
TGTGCCAGCAGCCCCCAACAGTCGACGGTGTTTACCTATGGCTACACCTTC
>.|TRBJ1-5|TRBV4-1|.
CASSLSPETGQPQHF
TGCGCCAGCAGCCTTTCCCCCGAGACCGGTCAGCCCCAGCATTTT
>.|TRBJ1-5|TRBV7-8|TRBD1
CASIPNPRTGDDQPQHF
TGTGCCAGCATCCCCAACCCCCGGACAGGGGACGATCAGCCCCAGCATTTT
>many|TRBJ2-7|TRBV5-1|.
CASSSAPSYEQYF
TGCGCCAGCAGCTCCGCGCCGTCCTACGAGCAGTACTTC
>many|TRBJ2-5|TRBV7-9|TRBD2
CASSLVSAGGVETQYF
TGTGCCAGCAGCTTAGTGTCAGCGGGAGGGGTAGAGACCCAGTACTTC
>.|TRBJ2-1|TRBV14|.
CASSLLGGGKDEQFF
TGTGCCAGCAGCCTTCTAGGGGGGGGCAAGGATGAGCAGTTCTTC
>.|TRBJ2-7|TRBV5-4|.
CASSLPGGRPYEQYF
TGTGCCAGCAGCTTACCCGGGGGACGGCCCTACGAGCAGTACTTC
>.|TRBJ2-7|TRBV15|TRBD2
CATSGTSGGRPLYEQYF
TGTGCCACCAGCGGGACTAGCGGGGGACGACCTCTCTACGAGCAGTACTTC
>few|TRBJ2-2|TRBV11-2|.
CASSSTLPLAGELFF
TGTGCCAGCAGCTCGACGCTACCCTTAGCCGGGGAGCTGTTTTTT
>many|TRBJ2-2|TRBV13|.
CASSLGRAGELFF
TGTGCCAGCAGCTTAGGTCGAGCCGGGGAGCTGTTTTTT
>many|TRBJ1-1|TRBV27|.
CASSLLGGRGWAFF
TGTGCCAGCAGTTTATTAGGCGGGAGGGGGTGGGCTTTCTTT